One sample yielded the 30 T cell receptor beta chains listed below, sequenced in a study of read filtering for tumor transcriptome and immune sequencing. Molecular barcoded adaptors covering alpha/delta and beta/gamma chains were used on approximately 440 ng RNA. A single record per CDR3 protein comes from TCRdb applying MiXCR to the reads. The data contain 20,000 to 25,000 distinct CDR3 sequences, roughly an eighth of them seen just once; the ten biggest clones take up about 59%. The sample taken for sequencing was a population of CD138-negative cells sorted from bone marrow. These receptors all stem from a donor aged 40 or over with multiple myeloma.

Remarks on this clonotype: The conserved closing phenylalanine or tryptophan is absent in this CDR3, likely reflecting a read error. The chain combines TRBV5-1 with TRBJ2-1; TRBD2 agrees at 8 bases. The CDR3 spans 16 residues. Trimming removed 0 bases from V and 4 bases from J; junction bases left unmatched: 6. In germline, CDR1 is SGHRS, CDR2 YFSETQ. In nucleotides, the CDR3 is TGCGCCAGCAGCTTGGAAAGCGGGAGTCCGTACAATGAGCAGTTCCTC. Its translation: CASSLESGSPYNEQFL.

This clonotype was recorded at least ten times. The V and J genes are TRBV3-1 and TRBJ2-7; the match to TRBD1 covers 10 bases. The CDR3 sequence is 14 residues long. The V segment lost 4 bases and the J segment 3 bases; nucleotides outside the gene matches: 3. The germline CDR1 and CDR2 sequences are LGHDT and YNNKEL (reference sequence). CDR3 bases: TGTGCCAGCAGCCTCCGGGACAGGGGCTACGAGCAGTACTTC. Its translation is CASSLRDRGYEQYF.

This clonotype was recorded a few times. The chain uses TRBV11-2 and TRBJ2-3; D gene ambiguous. Germline loops: CDR1 SGHAT, CDR2 FQNNGV. V lost 4 bases and J lost 2, with 7 bases in between. This CDR3 comprises 13 residues. The CDR3 loop reads CASSSPLTDTQYF. The CDR3 DNA follows: TGTGCCAGCAGCTCTCCCCTCACAGATACGCAGTATTTT. The variable domain in full, with the rest retrieved from reference TRBV11-2 and TRBJ2-3, is EAGVAQSPRYKIIEKRQSVAFWCNPISGHATLYWYQQILGQGPKLLIQFQNNGVVDDSQLPKDRFSAERLKGVDSTLKIQPAKLEDSAVYLCASSSPLTDTQYFGPGTRLTVL.

This clonotype was recorded many times. The V gene is TRBV11-2, the J gene TRBJ2-7; D not resolved. V was trimmed by 1 base and J by 1 base, leaving 8 bases between them. Germline lookup yields CDR1 SGHAT and CDR2 FQNNGV. The CDR3 sequence is 14 residues long. The CDR3 DNA reads TGTGCCAGCAGCTTAGGGACCAATTCCTACGAGCAGTACTTC. This codes for CASSLGTNSYEQYF. Full variable domain (remainder filled in from reference TRBV11-2 and TRBJ2-7): EAGVAQSPRYKIIEKRQSVAFWCNPISGHATLYWYQQILGQGPKLLIQFQNNGVVDDSQLPKDRFSAERLKGVDSTLKIQPAKLEDSAVYLCASSLGTNSYEQYFGPGTRLTVT.

Concerning this clonotype itself: It may be a read error: a sequence one base away is much more abundant. The chain combines TRBV5-1 with TRBJ2-2, with 7 bases matching TRBD1. CDR1 is SGHRS, CDR2 YFSETQ, per germline. The CDR3 totals 15 residues. CDR3 sequence: CAGRPGTDNTGELFF. The DNA for the CDR3 is TGCGCCGGCAGGCCCGGGACAGATAACACCGGGGAGCTGTTTTTT.

Details on this clonotype: With a much larger clone just one base away, this may be a read error. This chain links TRBV7-2 with TRBJ1-1; D not certain. CDR3 length: 15 amino acids. Germline V gives CDR1 SGHTA, CDR2 FQGNSA. For the CDR3, the DNA is TGTGCCAGCAGCTTAGGATCCTCCATGAACACTGGAGCTTTCTTT. It codes for CASSLGSSMNTGAFF.

As to this clonotype: A clone one base away is much larger, so this may be a read error. V is TRBV5-1 and J is TRBJ2-3; D is ambiguous. V was clipped by 0 bases and J by 4 bases, with 9 bases between them. The germline V gene has CDR1 SGHRS and CDR2 YFSETQ. The CDR3 consists of 14 residues. DNA of the CDR3: TGCGCCAGCAGCTTGGAACCCTACTCAGATACGCAGTATTTT. Amino acid sequence: CASSLEPYSDTQYF.

This clonotype appeared many times. This chain connects TRBV28 to TRBJ2-7, with D possibly matching TRBD2 (6 bases). Germline CDR1 is MDHEN and CDR2 is SYDVKM. The CDR3 runs to 13 residues. Trimming pared 6 bases from V and 0 bases from J, leaving 9 bases between. The DNA of the CDR3 is TGTGCCAGCAGCCCCGGGAGCTCCTACGAGCAGTACTTC. This gives the protein CASSPGSSYEQYF. The full variable domain, in which reference TRBV28 and TRBJ2-7 provide the parts outside the CDR3, is DVKVTQSSRYLVKRTGEKVFLECVQDMDHENMFWYRQDPGLGLRLIYFSYDVKMKEKGDIPEGYSVSREKKERFSLILESASTNQTSMYLCASSPGSSYEQYFGPGTRLTVT.

The chain joins TRBV5-4 to TRBJ2-1; a possible D gene is TRBD2 (6 bases). Between the trimmed V and J ends, which lost 4 bases and 0 bases, there was a span of 11 bases. Per the germline V gene, CDR1 is SGHNT and CDR2 is YYREEE (reference sequence). The CDR3 sequence is 15 residues long. The chain's CDR3 is CASSPGVSSYNEQFF. Here the CDR3 DNA reads TGTGCCAGCAGCCCGGGGGTGTCCTCCTACAATGAGCAGTTCTTC.

Worth noting for this clonotype: As the CDR3 is not closed by the conserved phenylalanine or tryptophan, this likely results from a read error. The chain uses TRBV29-1 and TRBJ2-5, with a possible D match to TRBD2 (6 bases). There are 14 residues in the CDR3. Germline CDR1 SQVTM, CDR2 ANQGSEA. The V gene lost 2 bases and the J gene lost 5 bases, with 15 bases spanning the gap. In nucleotides, the CDR3 is TGCAGCGTTGAAAGGACTAATAGTTGGGAGACCCAGTACCTC. Protein sequence: CSVERTNSWETQYL.

This clonotype was picked up a small number of times. J is TRBJ1-5 and V is TRBV5-8; D is unresolved. The CDR3 is 15 residues long. V was pared by 3 bases and J by 4 bases, with 14 bases between. Germline V CDR1 and CDR2: SGHTS, YDEGEE. The CDR3 region has the DNA TGTGCCAGCAGCTCCCTGGAGGGTCGGAATCAGCCCCAGCATTTT. Amino acids: CASSSLEGRNQPQHF.

In this sample, this clonotype turned up many times. The V gene is TRBV29-1, the J gene TRBJ2-4, with TRBD2 as a possible D gene (6 bases). Germline lookup yields CDR1 SQVTM and CDR2 ANQGSEA. Between the trimmed V and J ends, which lost 1 base and 3 bases, there was a span of 10 bases. The length of the CDR3 is 14 residues. CDR3 DNA sequence: TGCAGCGTTGAAGTTGTGGGAGGCAAAAACATTCAGTACTTC. Translation: CSVEVVGGKNIQYF.

This clonotype was detected many times. The CDR3 nucleotides read TGTGCCAGCAGCCAGGGACAGGGGATGGAGACCCAGTACTTC. This gives the protein CASSQGQGMETQYF. The chain employs TRBV11-2 and TRBJ2-5, with TRBD1 identical over 10 bases. This CDR3 has 14 residues. CDR1 and CDR2 (germline): SGHAT, FQNNGV. Losses at the gene ends were 5 bases for V and 5 bases for J; bases not matched to a gene: 5. Looking up the rest from reference TRBV11-2 and TRBJ2-5 gives the full variable domain: EAGVAQSPRYKIIEKRQSVAFWCNPISGHATLYWYQQILGQGPKLLIQFQNNGVVDDSQLPKDRFSAERLKGVDSTLKIQPAKLEDSAVYLCASSQGQGMETQYFGPGTRLLVL.

This clonotype was detected ten times or more. V is TRBV11-2 and J is TRBJ1-1; the match to TRBD1 covers 10 bases. V shed 2 bases and J 0 bases; nucleotides not matched to a gene: 12. Per the germline V gene, CDR1 is SGHAT and CDR2 is FQNNGV. The CDR3 totals 19 residues. CDR3 sequence: CASSLPRLRDRGMNTEAFF. The CDR3 nucleotides read TGTGCCAGCAGCTTACCTCGCCTCCGGGACAGGGGAATGAACACTGAAGCTTTCTTT.

The chain combines TRBV3-1 with TRBJ2-5; 9 positions agree with TRBD2. Germline CDR1 is LGHDT and CDR2 is YNNKEL (reference sequence). V lost 7 bases and J lost 5; bases outside the gene matches: 11. The CDR3 spans 15 residues. The CDR3 spells CASNHRREGLETQYF. The CDR3 bases are TGTGCCAGCAACCACCGGCGGGAGGGCCTTGAGACCCAGTACTTC.

There are many counts of this clonotype. The genes are TRBV29-1 and TRBJ1-2; tentative D call: TRBD1 (5 bases). The CDR3 covers 14 residues. Germline V gene sequence: CDR1 SQVTM, CDR2 ANQGSEA. Trimming pared 4 bases from V and 0 bases from J, leaving 12 bases between. In DNA, the CDR3 is TGCAGCGTTGGGGGGGACGGCACTAACTATGGCTACACCTTC. This codes for CSVGGDGTNYGYTF. The variable domain in full, with the rest retrieved from reference TRBV29-1 and TRBJ1-2, is SAVISQKPSRDICQRGTSLTIQCQVDSQVTMMFWYRQQPGQSLTLIATANQGSEATYESGFVIDKFPISRPNLTFSTLTVSNMSPEDSSIYLCSVGGDGTNYGYTFGSGTRLTVV.

The chain joins TRBV6-5 to TRBJ1-5; no reliable D call. The V end lost 2 bases, the J end lost 4 bases, and 6 bases lay between the germline ends. CDR3 size: 13 residues. Germline loops: CDR1 MNHEY, CDR2 SVGAGI. The CDR3 reads CASSYDGNQPQHF. The CDR3 nucleotides read TGTGCCAGCAGTTACGACGGGAATCAGCCCCAGCATTTT.

This clonotype was seen many times. The rearrangement uses TRBV14 and TRBJ2-1; D perhaps matches TRBD2 (6 bases). Looked up from germline, CDR1 is SGHDN and CDR2 is FVKESK. The V end lost 0 bases, the J end lost 4 bases, and 13 bases lay between the germline ends. The CDR3 has 16 residues. The CDR3 is CASSQDGTAPYNEQFF. CDR3 nucleotides: TGTGCCAGCAGCCAAGACGGGACTGCCCCTTACAATGAGCAGTTCTTC.

As regards this clonotype: At one end the junction does not follow the germline gene, possibly because of a read error. The chain combines TRBV10-3 with TRBJ2-3; unclear D gene. The CDR3 runs to 17 residues. Germline V CDR1 and CDR2: ENHRY, SYGVKD. The DNA for the CDR3 is TGTGCCATCAGTGAGAGGAATAGTGGGCCCAGCACAGATGCGCAGTATTTT. Encoded protein: CAISERNSGPSTDAQYF.

This clonotype turned up a few times. The germline gene is not matched at one end of the junction; a read error may be the cause. This rearrangement joins TRBV6-5 to TRBJ2-7; TRBD1 matches at 9 bases. Germline V gene sequence: CDR1 MNHEY, CDR2 SVGAGI. The CDR3 is made up of 14 amino acids. CDR3: CVSRSGTGTYEQYF. CDR3 coding DNA: TGTGTCAGCAGATCCGGGACAGGGACCTACGAGCAGTACTTC.

This clonotype was seen many times. The CDR3 coding sequence is TGCAGTGCCCTTCAGGGGGCCTTGAGCAATCAGCCCCAGCATTTT. Translating it yields CSALQGALSNQPQHF. The chain has TRBV20-1 and TRBJ1-5, with 8 bases aligning to TRBD1. The CDR3 totals 15 residues. From germline, CDR1 is DFQATT and CDR2 SNEGSKA (reference sequence). The V and J ends lost 6 bases and 1 base, in that order; junction bases with no gene match: 8.

About this clonotype itself: A much larger clone differs by one base, so this may be a read error. The CDR3 bases are TGTGCCAGCAGCCACAAGACAGGCCTCTCCTACAATGAGCAGTTCTTC. As protein: CASSHKTGLSYNEQFF. This chain joins TRBV3-1 and TRBJ2-1; a possible D gene is TRBD1 (6 bases). With 3 bases removed from V and 0 bases from J, the gap between germline ends came to 12 bases. The CDR3 totals 16 residues. Germline CDR1 is LGHDT and CDR2 is YNNKEL (reference sequence).

This clonotype was recorded many times. The rearrangement links TRBV29-1 to TRBJ2-1; D ambiguous. The CDR3 covers 14 residues. The V end was cut by 1 base, the J end by 2 bases, with 9 bases between. In germline, CDR1 is SQVTM, CDR2 ANQGSEA. CDR3 protein: CSVEVAEAYNEQFF. Written as DNA, the CDR3 is TGCAGCGTTGAAGTCGCGGAAGCCTACAATGAGCAGTTCTTC.

This clonotype was picked up many times. J is TRBJ2-7 and V is TRBV6-2 or TRBV6-3, with TRBD2 matching 8 bases. CDR1 and CDR2 from the germline V gene are MNHEY and SVGEGT. Losses at the gene ends were 6 bases for V and 6 bases for J; bases not matched to a gene: 10. The CDR3 has 14 residues. CDR3 bases: TGTGCCAGCAGCCAAGCGGGGGCAGGGCGCGAGCAGTACTTC. It encodes CASSQAGAGREQYF.

This clonotype was recorded at least ten times. The genes are TRBV11-2 and TRBJ2-5; the D is unclear. This CDR3 contains 14 residues. Trimming cost V 4 bases and J 2 bases, with 11 bases left between them. Germline V lookup: CDR1 SGHAT, CDR2 FQNNGV. CDR3 nucleotide sequence: TGTGCCAGCAGCTCCGCGGCAAGGCAAGAGACCCAGTACTTC. This translates into CASSSAARQETQYF. Drawing the rest from reference TRBV11-2 and TRBJ2-5, the complete variable domain is EAGVAQSPRYKIIEKRQSVAFWCNPISGHATLYWYQQILGQGPKLLIQFQNNGVVDDSQLPKDRFSAERLKGVDSTLKIQPAKLEDSAVYLCASSSAARQETQYFGPGTRLLVL.

This clonotype was observed at least ten times. The gene calls are TRBV7-9 and TRBJ2-1; D could derive from TRBD1 or TRBD2 (6 bases each). V was pared by 2 bases and J by 5 bases, with 16 bases between. Germline loops: CDR1 SEHNR, CDR2 FQNEAQ (reference sequence). This CDR3 has 16 residues. The CDR3 DNA reads TGTGCCAGCAGCTTACTACCGGGGGCTTTAGACAATGAGCAGTTCTTC. Amino acid sequence: CASSLLPGALDNEQFF.

There are a few counts of this clonotype. V usage is TRBV12-3 or TRBV12-4 and J usage is TRBJ1-6; 12 bases map to TRBD1. The CDR3 sequence is 14 residues long. V trimming: 6 bases; J trimming: 9 bases; junction bases outside the gene matches: 3. CDR3 protein: CASSGTGGGSPLHF. CDR3 nucleotides: TGTGCCAGCAGCGGGACAGGGGGCGGTTCACCCCTCCACTTT.

This clonotype has only a few counts. The V gene is TRBV18, the J gene TRBJ2-2, with TRBD2 as a possible D gene (5 bases). CDR1 is KGHSH and CDR2 is LQKENI in the germline V gene. The CDR3 consists of 16 residues. V dropped 3 bases and J dropped 2 bases, with 13 bases sitting between them. The CDR3 region has the DNA TGTGCCAGCTCACCTACCCTGGGAGACAACACCGGGGAGCTGTTTTTT. As protein: CASSPTLGDNTGELFF.

This clonotype has only a few counts. The rearrangement joins TRBV5-1 to TRBJ2-1; no clear D gene. With 2 bases removed from V and 0 bases from J, the gap between germline ends came to 6 bases. The CDR3 has 14 residues. Germline loops: CDR1 SGHRS, CDR2 YFSETQ. CDR3 sequence (DNA): TGCGCCAGCAGCTTTACGGGCTCCTACAATGAGCAGTTCTTC. Amino acid sequence: CASSFTGSYNEQFF.

This clonotype was found many times. V usage is TRBV7-3 and J usage is TRBJ1-6; D ambiguous. Trimming cost V 0 bases and J 7 bases, with 4 bases left between them. CDR1 SGHTA and CDR2 FQGTGA come from the germline V gene. The CDR3 is made up of 13 amino acids. The CDR3 here is CASSLTLNSPLHF. CDR3 DNA: TGTGCCAGCAGCTTAACCCTCAATTCACCCCTCCACTTT.